This T cell receptor beta chain emerged from a study of CD8+CD57+ T cells in acquired aplastic anemia. Study background: Mean DNA quantity obtained from sorted CD4+ and CD8+ cells was 2.5 to 4 ug. Healthy donors yielded some 9.9 million CD4+ cell reads on average.

Study-wide points: CD8+ Simpson's diversity in patients was not significantly different from that in controls. About 30 CD8+ CDR3 sequences occurred in both the patients and the controls.

Of note for this clonotype: Antigen unknown.

CDR3 and TCR beta VDJ profiling relied on a genomic DNA template. MiXCR, applied by TCRdb to the reads, yields one record per CDR3 protein. The table lists 90,000 to 120,000 distinct CDR3 sequences, around half of them singletons. Per germline, CDR1 SGHVS and CDR2 FNYEAQ. The trim removed 5 bases at V and 8 bases at J, leaving 6 bases unmatched. The length of the CDR3 is 14 residues. The chain couples TRBV7-6 to TRBJ2-1; TRBD2 matches at 10 bases. The sample was sorted CD4+, CD8+, or CD8+CD57+ T cells (not recorded which) from PBMCs. This TCR came from a human donor in good health, serving as a control. The CDR3 loop reads CASSGSGGADEQFF. In DNA form, the CDR3 reads TGTGCCAGCAGCGGCAGCGGGGGGGCCGATGAGCAGTTCTTC.